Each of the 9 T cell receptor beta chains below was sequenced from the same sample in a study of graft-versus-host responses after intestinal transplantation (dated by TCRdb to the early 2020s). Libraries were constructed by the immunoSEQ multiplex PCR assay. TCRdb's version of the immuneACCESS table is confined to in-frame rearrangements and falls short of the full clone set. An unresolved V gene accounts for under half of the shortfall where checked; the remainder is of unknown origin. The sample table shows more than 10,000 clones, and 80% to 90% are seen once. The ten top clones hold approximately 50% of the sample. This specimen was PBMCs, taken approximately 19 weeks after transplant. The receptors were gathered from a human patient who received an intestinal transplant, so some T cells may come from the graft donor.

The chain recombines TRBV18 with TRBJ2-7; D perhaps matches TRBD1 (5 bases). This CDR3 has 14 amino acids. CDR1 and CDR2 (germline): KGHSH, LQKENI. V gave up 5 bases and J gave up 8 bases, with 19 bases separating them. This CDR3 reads CASSSTTDSTQQYF. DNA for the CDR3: TGTGCCAGCTCATCAACGACAGACTCTACGCAGCAGTACTTC. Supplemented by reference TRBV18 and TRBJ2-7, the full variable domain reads NAGVMQNPRHLVRRRGQEARLRCSPMKGHSHVYWYRQLPEEGLKFMVYLQKENIIDESGMPKERFSAEFPKEGPSILRIQQVVRGDSAAYFCASSSTTDSTQQYFGPGTRLTVT.

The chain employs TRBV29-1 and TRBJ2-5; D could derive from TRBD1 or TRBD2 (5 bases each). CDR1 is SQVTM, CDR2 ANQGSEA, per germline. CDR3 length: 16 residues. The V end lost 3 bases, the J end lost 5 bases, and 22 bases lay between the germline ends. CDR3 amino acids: CSVDGAQRVDVETQYF. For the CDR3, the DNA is TGCAGCGTTGACGGGGCCCAAAGAGTAGATGTGGAGACCCAGTACTTC.

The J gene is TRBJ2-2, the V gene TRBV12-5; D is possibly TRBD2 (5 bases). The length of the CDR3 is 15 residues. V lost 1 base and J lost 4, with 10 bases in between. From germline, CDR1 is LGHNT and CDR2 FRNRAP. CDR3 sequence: CASGLASGPTGELFF. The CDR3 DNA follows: TGTGCTAGTGGTTTGGCGAGCGGACCCACCGGGGAGCTGTTTTTT.

The CDR3: CASSARGGPGYRGETQYF. CDR3 sequence (DNA): TGTGCCAGCAGCGCGCGGGGAGGGCCGGGGTATCGGGGAGAGACCCAGTACTTC. The V and J genes are TRBV11-2 and TRBJ2-5; 7 positions match TRBD2. The CDR3 runs 18 residues. The germline V gene has CDR1 SGHAT and CDR2 FQNNGV. V shed 5 bases and J 4 bases; nucleotides not matched to a gene: 19.

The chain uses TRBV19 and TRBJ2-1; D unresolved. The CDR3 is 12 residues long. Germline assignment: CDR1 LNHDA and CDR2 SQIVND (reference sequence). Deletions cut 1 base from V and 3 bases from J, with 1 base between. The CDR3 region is CASSIGYNEQFF. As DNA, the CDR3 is TGTGCCAGTAGTATAGGCTACAATGAGCAGTTCTTC.

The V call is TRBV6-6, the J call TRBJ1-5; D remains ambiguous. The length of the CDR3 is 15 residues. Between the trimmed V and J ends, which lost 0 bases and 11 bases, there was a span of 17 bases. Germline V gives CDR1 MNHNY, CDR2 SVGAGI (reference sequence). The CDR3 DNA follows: TGTGCCAGCAGTTACTCGCGGGTGTTGGGATCGACCCAGCATTTT. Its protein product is CASSYSRVLGSTQHF.

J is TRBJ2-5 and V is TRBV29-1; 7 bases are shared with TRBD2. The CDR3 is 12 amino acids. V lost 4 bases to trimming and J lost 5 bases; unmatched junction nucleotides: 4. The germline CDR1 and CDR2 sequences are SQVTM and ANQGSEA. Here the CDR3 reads CSVGEGYETQYF. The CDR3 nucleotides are TGCAGCGTTGGGGAGGGGTACGAGACCCAGTACTTC.

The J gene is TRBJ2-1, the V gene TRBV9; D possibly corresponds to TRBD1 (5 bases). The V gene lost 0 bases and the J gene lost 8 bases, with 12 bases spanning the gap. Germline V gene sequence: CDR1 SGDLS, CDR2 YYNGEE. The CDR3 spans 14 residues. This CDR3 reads CASSVGRVADEQFF. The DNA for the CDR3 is TGTGCCAGCAGCGTAGGCAGGGTTGCCGATGAGCAGTTCTTC.

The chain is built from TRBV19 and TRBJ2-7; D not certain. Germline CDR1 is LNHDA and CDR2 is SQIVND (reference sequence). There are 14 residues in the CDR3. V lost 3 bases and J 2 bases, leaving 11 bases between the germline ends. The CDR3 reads CASSIAGSTYEQYF. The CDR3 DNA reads TGTGCCAGTAGTATTGCAGGCTCGACCTACGAGCAGTACTTC.